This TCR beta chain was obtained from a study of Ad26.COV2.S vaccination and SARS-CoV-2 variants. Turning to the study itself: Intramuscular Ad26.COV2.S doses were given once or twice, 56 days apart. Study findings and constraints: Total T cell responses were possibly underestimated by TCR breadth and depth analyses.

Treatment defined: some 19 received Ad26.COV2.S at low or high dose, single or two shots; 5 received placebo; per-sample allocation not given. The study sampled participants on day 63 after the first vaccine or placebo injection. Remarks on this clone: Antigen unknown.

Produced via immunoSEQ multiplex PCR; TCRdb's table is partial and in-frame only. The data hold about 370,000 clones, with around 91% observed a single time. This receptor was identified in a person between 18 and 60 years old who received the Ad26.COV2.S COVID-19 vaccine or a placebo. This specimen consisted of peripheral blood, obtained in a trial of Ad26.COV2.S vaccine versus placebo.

CDR3 in DNA: TGTGCCAGCAGCCCCTTTAGGACTAGCGGGGAGACCCAGTACTTC. This translates into CASSPFRTSGETQYF. The genes are TRBV14 and TRBJ2-5, with 11 nucleotides matching TRBD2. Trimming took 4 bases from V and 5 from J; bases not matched to a gene: 6. CDR1 is SGHDN and CDR2 is FVKESK in the germline V gene. The CDR3 contains 15 residues.